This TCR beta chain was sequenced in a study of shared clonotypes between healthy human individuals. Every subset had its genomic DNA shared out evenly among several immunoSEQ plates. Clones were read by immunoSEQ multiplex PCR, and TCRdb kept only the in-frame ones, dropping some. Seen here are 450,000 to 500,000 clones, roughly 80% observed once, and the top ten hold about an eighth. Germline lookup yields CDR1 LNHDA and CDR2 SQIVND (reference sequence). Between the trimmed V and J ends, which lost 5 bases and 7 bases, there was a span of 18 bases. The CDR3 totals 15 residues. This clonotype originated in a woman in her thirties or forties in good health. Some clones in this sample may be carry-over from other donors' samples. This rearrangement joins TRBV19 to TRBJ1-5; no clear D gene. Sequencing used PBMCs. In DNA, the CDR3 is TGTGCCAGTAGTGGGGTTTATGAACGGCGCCAGCCCCAGCATTTT. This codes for CASSGVYERRQPQHF.